The 32 T cell receptor beta chains given below trace back to one sample, sequenced in a study of T-cell reconstitution after alpha-beta-depleted transplantation in children. The library targeted TCRbeta and was prepared with unique molecular identifiers. TCRdb ran MiXCR on the PCR reads and lists one entry per CDR3 protein. The profile shows about 97,000 distinct CDR3 sequences, roughly 7.1% of them singletons. This specimen was PBMCs, taken before TCRalphabeta/CD19-depleted stem cell transplant. The receptors were sampled from a boy aged 2 to 9 with acute lymphoblastic leukemia, due to receive a stem cell transplant.

The chain uses TRBV6-1 and TRBJ2-6; D gene unclear. CDR3 length equals 14 residues. Trimming pared 6 bases from V and 2 bases from J, leaving 8 bases between. The germline gives CDR1 MNHNS, CDR2 SASEGT. This CDR3 reads CASRGVAGANVLTF. For the CDR3, the DNA is TGTGCCAGCAGAGGCGTAGCTGGGGCCAACGTCCTGACTTTC.

This clonotype was found many times. The gene calls are TRBV3-1 and TRBJ1-5; no firm D call. V dropped 4 bases and J dropped 0 bases, with 7 bases sitting between them. The CDR3 extends over 14 amino acids. Germline V gene sequence: CDR1 LGHDT, CDR2 YNNKEL (reference sequence). CDR3 nucleotides: TGTGCCAGCAGCCCCGGGGTTAGCAATCAGCCCCAGCATTTT. Protein: CASSPGVSNQPQHF.

This clonotype was detected only a few times. The CDR3 sequence: CASSPSGVRTYEQYF. In DNA form, the CDR3 reads TGTGCCAGCAGCCCGAGCGGGGTAAGGACCTACGAGCAGTACTTC. The rearrangement joins TRBV28 to TRBJ2-7, with 7 bases lining up with TRBD2. The CDR3 is 15 residues long. Germline CDR1 and CDR2: MDHEN and SYDVKM. Trimming cost V 6 bases and J 2 bases; bases outside gene matches: 10.

This clonotype was detected ten times or more. This chain links TRBV20-1 with TRBJ2-3; D call uncertain. Per the germline V gene, CDR1 is DFQATT and CDR2 is SNEGSKA (reference sequence). This CDR3 region has 14 residues. V was clipped by 5 bases and J by 2 bases, with 14 bases between them. DNA for the CDR3: TGCAGTGCTCCCGTGGGCGCGATCACAGATACGCAGTATTTT. Its protein is CSAPVGAITDTQYF.

Ten or more counts support this clonotype. This rearrangement joins TRBV3-1 to TRBJ2-5, with D perhaps matching TRBD2 (5 bases). This CDR3 is 11 amino acids long. Germline assignment: CDR1 LGHDT and CDR2 YNNKEL (reference sequence). Trimming stripped 3 bases from V and 9 bases from J, with 8 bases between. This CDR3 reads CASSHRGSQYF. The CDR3 nucleotides read TGTGCCAGCAGCCATCGGGGATCCCAGTACTTC.

The chain has TRBV12-3 or TRBV12-4 and TRBJ1-1, with D perhaps TRBD1 (5 bases). The V gene lost 6 bases and the J gene lost 4 bases, with 12 bases spanning the gap. The CDR3 covers 13 residues. In nucleotides, the CDR3 is TGTGCCAGCAGGGGACCCCTCTTCACTGAAGCTTTCTTT. Residues: CASRGPLFTEAFF.

The table lists this clonotype with a few counts. This sequence joins TRBV12-3 or TRBV12-4 and TRBJ2-7; D possibly corresponds to TRBD1 (6 bases). Trimming cost V 5 bases and J 12 bases, with 23 bases left between them. This CDR3 is built from 14 residues. The CDR3, as DNA: TGTGCCAGCAGTCTCGGTATGGGGGCAGGTCCTGGGTACTTC. Its protein product is CASSLGMGAGPGYF.

The V call is TRBV29-1, the J call TRBJ2-7; 9 positions agree with TRBD2. Germline CDR1 reads SQVTM; CDR2 reads ANQGSEA. V lost 5 bases and J lost 3; bases outside the gene matches: 11. The CDR3 runs 15 residues. CDR3 DNA: TGCAGCGTTCAAGGGGCTAGCGGGGAGATCTACGAGCAGTACTTC. This sequence encodes CSVQGASGEIYEQYF.

This clonotype has more than one count but fewer than ten. The chain couples TRBV28 to TRBJ1-5; D call uncertain. V lost 7 bases and J 5 bases, leaving 9 bases between the germline ends. Germline CDR1 reads MDHEN; CDR2 reads SYDVKM. The CDR3 is 12 residues long. The CDR3 bases are TGTGCCAGCAATTTCGGAGATCAGCCCCAGCATTTT. Protein sequence: CASNFGDQPQHF. Using reference TRBV28 and TRBJ1-5 for the parts outside the CDR3, the full variable domain is DVKVTQSSRYLVKRTGEKVFLECVQDMDHENMFWYRQDPGLGLRLIYFSYDVKMKEKGDIPEGYSVSREKKERFSLILESASTNQTSMYLCASNFGDQPQHFGDGTRLSIL.

In its sample, this clonotype was seen many times. This chain links TRBV10-3 with TRBJ1-1, with a possible D match to TRBD1 (6 bases). Trimming left V 10 bases short and J 3 bases short, with 12 bases between. Germline V gene data show CDR1 as ENHRY and CDR2 as SYGVKD. This CDR3 spans 12 amino acids. The CDR3 nucleotides are TGTGCCACCGAGGGGGAACACACTGAAGCTTTCTTT. Its protein product is CATEGEHTEAFF.

This clonotype showed up many times. The CDR3 DNA reads TGCGCCAGCAGCCCGACAGCTACCACCTACGAGCAGTACTTC. Protein sequence: CASSPTATTYEQYF. The chain is built from TRBV5-1 and TRBJ2-7, with TRBD1 as a possible D gene (5 bases). Germline loops: CDR1 SGHRS, CDR2 YFSETQ. CDR3 length equals 14 residues. Trimming took off 4 bases at V and 2 bases at J, with 13 bases between the two ends.

In this sample, this clonotype turned up many times. V and J are TRBV5-6 and TRBJ2-5; 8 bases fit TRBD2. This CDR3 comprises 15 residues. V lost 4 bases, J lost 8 bases, and 13 bases stayed unmatched. Germline CDR1 SGHDT, CDR2 YYEEEE. CDR3 DNA sequence: TGTGCCAGCAGCCTAGGGACTAGAGCAAGAGACACCCAGTACTTC. It is translated as CASSLGTRARDTQYF.

This clonotype was counted many times. This chain connects TRBV5-6 to TRBJ2-3; 7 bases agree with TRBD1. Germline-derived CDR1 and CDR2 are SGHDT and YYEEEE. The junction had 7 bases not matched to a gene; V was cut back by 2 bases and J by 4 bases. This CDR3 region has 15 residues. CDR3 DNA: TGTGCCAGCAGCTTAGTGACAGGGAACGCAGATACGCAGTATTTT. It codes for CASSLVTGNADTQYF.

This clonotype has a count of ten or more. The V call is TRBV28, the J call TRBJ1-1, with D uncertain. This CDR3 contains 13 residues. Per the germline V gene, CDR1 is MDHEN and CDR2 is SYDVKM. Trimming pared 6 bases from V and 7 bases from J, leaving 15 bases between. The CDR3 spells CASSPVLQVEAFF. In DNA form, the CDR3 reads TGTGCCAGCAGCCCCGTTCTCCAGGTTGAAGCTTTCTTT. Full variable domain (missing parts from reference TRBV28 and TRBJ1-1): DVKVTQSSRYLVKRTGEKVFLECVQDMDHENMFWYRQDPGLGLRLIYFSYDVKMKEKGDIPEGYSVSREKKERFSLILESASTNQTSMYLCASSPVLQVEAFFGQGTRLTVV.

The chain uses TRBV15 and TRBJ2-4; the D is unclear. Trimming stripped 0 bases from V and 11 bases from J, with 5 bases between. The CDR3 has 11 amino acids. Germline CDR1 reads LNHNV; CDR2 reads YYDKDF (reference sequence). Here the CDR3 DNA reads TGTGCCACCAGCAGAGATACCCTTCAGTACTTC. Translating gives CATSRDTLQYF.

The sample holds many counts of this clonotype. CDR3 in DNA: TGCAGTGCTAGACATCTCCGTATGGACAGTTTCTCCTACGAGCAGTACTTC. It is translated as CSARHLRMDSFSYEQYF. The chain combines TRBV20-1 with TRBJ2-7; maybe TRBD1 (6 bases). The CDR3 is 17 amino acids. Germline CDR1 is DFQATT and CDR2 is SNEGSKA (reference sequence). Trimming pared 2 bases from V and 0 bases from J, leaving 20 bases between.

This clonotype was recorded a few times. The chain recombines TRBV14 with TRBJ2-3; 7 bases align to TRBD2. The CDR3 sequence is 15 residues long. V shed 4 bases, J shed 2 bases, and the junction held 6 bases outside the gene matches. CDR1 and CDR2 (germline): SGHDN, FVKESK. CDR3 in amino acids: CASSPLRGVTDTQYF. The CDR3 DNA is TGTGCCAGCAGCCCCCTCCGGGGGGTCACAGATACGCAGTATTTT.

This clonotype appeared many times. This CDR3 reads CSALLAADTQYF. CDR3 in DNA: TGCAGTGCCCTCTTAGCGGCGGATACGCAGTATTTT. The V and J genes are TRBV20-1 and TRBJ2-3; a possible D gene is TRBD2 (6 bases). The CDR3 length is 12 residues. The V and J ends lost 6 bases and 6 bases respectively, with 13 bases between them. Looked up from germline, CDR1 is DFQATT and CDR2 is SNEGSKA (reference sequence).

This clonotype was found many times. This sequence joins TRBV7-9 and TRBJ1-1; D is possibly TRBD1 (5 bases). The CDR3 length is 15 residues. The germline V gene has CDR1 SEHNR and CDR2 FQNEAQ (reference sequence). Trimming left V 5 bases short and J 0 bases short, with 13 bases between. The DNA for the CDR3 is TGTGCCAGCAGCCCTCGCGGGGGGATGAACACTGAAGCTTTCTTT. It codes for CASSPRGGMNTEAFF.

The chain recombines TRBV20-1 with TRBJ2-7; 7 bases align to TRBD2. V lost 4 bases, J lost 1 base, and 4 bases stayed unmatched. This CDR3 has 13 residues. Germline V gene lookup returns CDR1 DFQATT and CDR2 SNEGSKA (reference sequence). The CDR3 region is CSAIARGSYEQYF. Written as DNA, the CDR3 is TGCAGTGCTATCGCGCGGGGGTCCTACGAGCAGTACTTC.

In its sample, this clonotype was seen many times. The CDR3 DNA reads TGTGCCAGCAGCTTAGAGGGTAGCGCAGATACGCAGTATTTT. This encodes CASSLEGSADTQYF. The rearrangement uses TRBV7-9 and TRBJ2-3; weak D call: TRBD2 (5 bases). The CDR3 loop spans 14 amino acids. V lost 1 base, J lost 4 bases, and 9 bases lay in between. Germline assignment: CDR1 SEHNR and CDR2 FQNEAQ (reference sequence).

The chain employs TRBV11-2 and TRBJ2-1, with 14 bases fitting TRBD2. Unmatched junction bases numbered 5, after V lost 4 bases and J lost 0 bases. The V gene's germline CDR1 is SGHAT and CDR2 FQNNGV. The CDR3 totals 18 residues. Here the CDR3 DNA reads TGTGCCAGCAGCTGGACTAGCGGGGGGCTTAGCTCCTACAATGAGCAGTTCTTC. Translated, it gives CASSWTSGGLSSYNEQFF.

This clonotype was counted a few times. This may arise from a read error, as a much more abundant clone is one base away. This chain uses TRBV5-6 with TRBJ1-2; no reliable D call. V was clipped by 2 bases and J by 2 bases, with 7 bases between them. The CDR3 is made up of 13 amino acids. Germline CDR1 is SGHDT and CDR2 is YYEEEE. CDR3 DNA sequence: TGTGCCAGCAGCTTCGGGAGAAACTATGGCTACACCTTC. Translated, it gives CASSFGRNYGYTF. Full variable domain (remainder filled in from reference TRBV5-6 and TRBJ1-2): DAGVTQSPTHLIKTRGQQVTLRCSPKSGHDTVSWYQQALGQGPQFIFQYYEEEERQRGNFPDRFSGHQFPNYSSELNVNALLLGDSALYLCASSFGRNYGYTFGSGTRLTVV.

This clonotype was seen at least ten times. CDR3 residues: CASSFPTGGTDTQYF. CDR3 bases: TGTGCCAGCAGCTTCCCGACAGGGGGCACAGATACGCAGTATTTT. The V call is TRBV11-2, the J call TRBJ2-3; 8 bases line up with TRBD1. From germline, CDR1 is SGHAT and CDR2 FQNNGV. The ends lost 3 bases at V and 1 base at J; junction bases unmatched: 3. This CDR3 comprises 15 residues.

This clonotype was detected once. The CDR3 sequence: CSANRGVGTDTQYF. CDR3 bases: TGCAGTGCCAACAGGGGGGTGGGAACAGATACGCAGTATTTT. This rearrangement joins TRBV20-1 to TRBJ2-3; 8 bases align to TRBD1. The germline CDR1 and CDR2 sequences are DFQATT and SNEGSKA (reference sequence). This CDR3 has 14 residues. V lost 6 bases, J lost 3 bases, and 8 bases stayed unmatched.

As regards this clonotype: The CDR3 carries no conserved terminal phenylalanine or tryptophan, so it likely arises from a read error. The genes are TRBV5-1 and TRBJ2-1; perhaps TRBD2 as D (5 bases). Trimming pared 0 bases from V and 0 bases from J, leaving 13 bases between. Germline CDR1 is SGHRS and CDR2 is YFSETQ. The length of the CDR3 is 17 residues. The CDR3, as DNA: TGCGCCAGCAGCTTGGGGGTAGCGAGAAGCTCCTACAATGAGCAGTTCTGC. It translates to CASSLGVARSSYNEQFC.

This chain uses TRBV21-1 with TRBJ2-3; the table assigns TRBD1, which was not confirmed against the DNA. TRBV21-1 is deemed a pseudogene. CDR3 length equals 17 residues. For the CDR3, the DNA is TGTGCCAGCAGCAAAATATGTAGGGGAATTGACACAGATACGCAGTATTTT. This encodes CASSKICRGIDTDTQYF.

This clonotype was detected a few times. CDR3: CASSPIRYSPLHF. CDR3 DNA: TGTGCCAGCAGCCCTATACGATATTCACCCCTCCACTTT. V and J are TRBV11-2 and TRBJ1-6; no definite D call. The CDR3 is 13 residues long. Germline V gene sequence: CDR1 SGHAT, CDR2 FQNNGV. V was cut by 5 bases and J by 8 bases, with 10 bases left in between.

V usage is TRBV5-4 and J usage is TRBJ2-1; TRBD1 aligns across 10 bases. J lost 3 bases, V lost 4 bases, and 4 bases had no gene match. The CDR3 totals 15 residues. The germline gives CDR1 SGHNT, CDR2 YYREEE (reference sequence). The CDR3 region has the DNA TGTGCCAGCAGCGCGGGACAGGGGAACTACAATGAGCAGTTCTTC. Its translation is CASSAGQGNYNEQFF.

Only a few counts were recorded for this clonotype. The chain has TRBV29-1 and TRBJ2-1, with TRBD1 matching over 10 bases. Trimming removed 0 bases from V and 2 bases from J; junction bases left unmatched: 4. The CDR3 extends over 16 amino acids. CDR1 is SQVTM and CDR2 is ANQGSEA in the germline V gene. CDR3 loop: CSVEDPTGGTYNEQFF. The CDR3 DNA is TGCAGCGTTGAAGATCCGACAGGGGGCACCTACAATGAGCAGTTCTTC.

In this sample, this clonotype turned up many times. The chain has TRBV19 and TRBJ2-1; D is ambiguous. The CDR3 sequence is 12 residues long. V was clipped by 4 bases and J by 2 bases, with 3 bases between them. Germline lookup yields CDR1 LNHDA and CDR2 SQIVND (reference sequence). The CDR3 loop is CASSSAYNEQFF. In DNA form, the CDR3 reads TGTGCCAGTAGTAGCGCCTACAATGAGCAGTTCTTC.

The rearrangement uses TRBV11-2 and TRBJ2-1; 11 bases map to TRBD2. V dropped 0 bases and J dropped 4; count of bases not matched to a gene: 14. The CDR3 loop spans 20 amino acids. Germline assignment: CDR1 SGHAT and CDR2 FQNNGV. The CDR3 loop is CASSLEGAIAGGTRYNEQFF. The CDR3 DNA sequence: TGTGCCAGCAGCTTAGAGGGAGCCATAGCGGGGGGGACACGGTACAATGAGCAGTTCTTC.